This T cell receptor (beta chain) was captured in a study (dated 2017 in TCRdb). In terms of the full investigation: Duodenal biopsy samples, 6 to 12 in number, were provided by patients along with blood volumes of up to about 100 ml. For most subjects, cells were stained with pooled PE-conjugated tetramers presenting the glia-alpha1a, -alpha2, -omega1 and -omega2 epitopes. PBMCs were gated as tetramer-binding CD4+ effector-memory gut-homing cells, defined as CD3+, CD11c-, CD14-, CD15-, CD19-, CD56-, CD45RA-, CD62L- and integrin beta7+. The study followed gluten-specific CD4+ T cell receptor repertoires in celiac disease across blood and gut, across disease stages, and over intervals ranging from weeks to decades. The overall study examined blood and gut biopsy samples from approximately 23 celiac disease patients. Patients with historic T cell material from decades earlier were invited to donate new blood and biopsy samples for long-term comparison.

From a lookup of the germline V gene, CDR1 and CDR2 are SGHTA and FQGTGA. The CDR3 measures 16 amino acids from cysteine to phenylalanine. The read is trimmed to its CDR3 DNA, 48 bases read in frame from base 1. Germline trimming: 4 bases from V, 2 bases from J; junction bases outside gene matches: 5. Bulk-cell sorting was performed in addition to single-cell sorting when samples contained relatively high numbers of tetramer-positive T cells. Gluten-specific T cells were isolated using HLA-DQ:gluten tetramers and were analyzed by high-throughput sequencing of rearranged TCR-alpha and TCR-beta genes. Before staining, PBMCs were isolated using Ficoll density gradient centrifugation and then cryopreserved. A BD Aria II cell sorter was used for all sorting, and FlowJo was used to analyze the flow data. The library came from 5' RACE. Bulk TCR libraries were prepared using a modified SMART protocol. Bulk TCR libraries were sequenced on Illumina MiSeq with paired-end 300 bp reads, while single-cell libraries were sequenced on MiSeq with paired-end 250 bp reads. As for the authors' bioinformatics: Selected pRESTO steps were used to preprocess the reads, after which IMGT/HighV-QUEST assigned the V, D, J genes and CDR3 junctions. Bulk sequences were retained only when found in at least two replicas with cumulative read counts of 10 or more. Repertoire diversity was measured with a sample-corrected Shannon entropy estimator, applied to samples with more than 20 cells. TCRdb trimmed the raw reads at Q25, called clones with MiXCR and kept productive beta chains. Merged by CDR3 protein, the rows form single entries marked with the most common genes and DNA. TCRdb, not the authors, supplied the V and J calls. This sample comprises a few hundred distinct CDR3 sequences, more than 13% of them detected only once. The ten largest make up about 39% of the sample.

Overall results and qualifications from the work: Even when the same sample was sequenced in two independent runs, clonotype overlap topped out at only around 50% because of sampling limits. Clonotypes specific for gluten lasted for decades, and samples taken roughly 15 to 28 years apart shared up to roughly 53% overlap. Across patients, roughly 1% of TCR-beta sequences and 0.2% of paired TCR-alpha/beta clonotypes were shared, and the authors concluded that cross-contamination was not an issue. Whether the conclusions hold depends on tetramer specificity, and in earlier work approximately 80% of tetramer-sorted clones proliferated in an antigen-specific way. Of the roughly 1,900 TCRs taken from approximately 18 patients, about 10% of the TCR-alpha, TCR-beta or paired amino acid sequences were public.

About this clonotype itself: Base qualities were left out, and no much larger clone turns up one base away.

Recombination joined TRBV7-3 with TRBJ2-3; TRBD2 matches 11 bases in the middle. The specimen was gluten tetramer+ CD4+ T cells from blood, collected while untreated, on a gluten-free diet, or during gluten challenge (not recorded which). This specimen's cell subset or site label, per the study, means: CD4+ T cells binding HLA-DQ:gluten tetramers. This sequence was found in a female donor with celiac disease. Here is the DNA: TGTGCCAGCAGCTCCCGACTAGCGGGACCCACAGATACGCAGTATTTT. This encodes CASSSRLAGPTDTQYF.